The clone carrying this T cell receptor beta chain has a handful of counts. Its antigen is not identified. The sample belongs to a study of CD8+ T cells in alopecia areata. Study-level background: Tofacitinib was taken orally by treated patients, and the dose was 5 to 10 mg twice daily.

Study-wide findings and caveats: Elevated clonality characterized lesional scalp relative to normal scalp, particularly in alopecia totalis/universalis.

Treatment specified: oral pan-JAK inhibitor, 5-10 mg twice daily. It was cDNA, reverse transcribed from extracted RNA, that served as the sequencing template. Profiled with immunoSEQ multiplex PCR; TCRdb holds only in-frame clones, not every one. Of 180,000 or so clones listed, around 58% are singletons. Trimming took 2 bases from V and 4 from J, leaving 14 bases between them. This CDR3 has 15 residues. Germline V gives CDR1 MNHEY, CDR2 SMNVEV (reference sequence). The genes are TRBV27 and TRBJ1-1; D unresolved. The TCR was taken from a human donor with alopecia areata. The material sequenced was CD4+ T cells sorted from blood, taken at approximately week 60, from a patient treated with tofacitinib. The CDR3 DNA sequence: TGTGCCAGCAGTTTAGGGAACTTGAGGTTCACTGAAGCTTTCTTT. It specifies CASSLGNLRFTEAFF.